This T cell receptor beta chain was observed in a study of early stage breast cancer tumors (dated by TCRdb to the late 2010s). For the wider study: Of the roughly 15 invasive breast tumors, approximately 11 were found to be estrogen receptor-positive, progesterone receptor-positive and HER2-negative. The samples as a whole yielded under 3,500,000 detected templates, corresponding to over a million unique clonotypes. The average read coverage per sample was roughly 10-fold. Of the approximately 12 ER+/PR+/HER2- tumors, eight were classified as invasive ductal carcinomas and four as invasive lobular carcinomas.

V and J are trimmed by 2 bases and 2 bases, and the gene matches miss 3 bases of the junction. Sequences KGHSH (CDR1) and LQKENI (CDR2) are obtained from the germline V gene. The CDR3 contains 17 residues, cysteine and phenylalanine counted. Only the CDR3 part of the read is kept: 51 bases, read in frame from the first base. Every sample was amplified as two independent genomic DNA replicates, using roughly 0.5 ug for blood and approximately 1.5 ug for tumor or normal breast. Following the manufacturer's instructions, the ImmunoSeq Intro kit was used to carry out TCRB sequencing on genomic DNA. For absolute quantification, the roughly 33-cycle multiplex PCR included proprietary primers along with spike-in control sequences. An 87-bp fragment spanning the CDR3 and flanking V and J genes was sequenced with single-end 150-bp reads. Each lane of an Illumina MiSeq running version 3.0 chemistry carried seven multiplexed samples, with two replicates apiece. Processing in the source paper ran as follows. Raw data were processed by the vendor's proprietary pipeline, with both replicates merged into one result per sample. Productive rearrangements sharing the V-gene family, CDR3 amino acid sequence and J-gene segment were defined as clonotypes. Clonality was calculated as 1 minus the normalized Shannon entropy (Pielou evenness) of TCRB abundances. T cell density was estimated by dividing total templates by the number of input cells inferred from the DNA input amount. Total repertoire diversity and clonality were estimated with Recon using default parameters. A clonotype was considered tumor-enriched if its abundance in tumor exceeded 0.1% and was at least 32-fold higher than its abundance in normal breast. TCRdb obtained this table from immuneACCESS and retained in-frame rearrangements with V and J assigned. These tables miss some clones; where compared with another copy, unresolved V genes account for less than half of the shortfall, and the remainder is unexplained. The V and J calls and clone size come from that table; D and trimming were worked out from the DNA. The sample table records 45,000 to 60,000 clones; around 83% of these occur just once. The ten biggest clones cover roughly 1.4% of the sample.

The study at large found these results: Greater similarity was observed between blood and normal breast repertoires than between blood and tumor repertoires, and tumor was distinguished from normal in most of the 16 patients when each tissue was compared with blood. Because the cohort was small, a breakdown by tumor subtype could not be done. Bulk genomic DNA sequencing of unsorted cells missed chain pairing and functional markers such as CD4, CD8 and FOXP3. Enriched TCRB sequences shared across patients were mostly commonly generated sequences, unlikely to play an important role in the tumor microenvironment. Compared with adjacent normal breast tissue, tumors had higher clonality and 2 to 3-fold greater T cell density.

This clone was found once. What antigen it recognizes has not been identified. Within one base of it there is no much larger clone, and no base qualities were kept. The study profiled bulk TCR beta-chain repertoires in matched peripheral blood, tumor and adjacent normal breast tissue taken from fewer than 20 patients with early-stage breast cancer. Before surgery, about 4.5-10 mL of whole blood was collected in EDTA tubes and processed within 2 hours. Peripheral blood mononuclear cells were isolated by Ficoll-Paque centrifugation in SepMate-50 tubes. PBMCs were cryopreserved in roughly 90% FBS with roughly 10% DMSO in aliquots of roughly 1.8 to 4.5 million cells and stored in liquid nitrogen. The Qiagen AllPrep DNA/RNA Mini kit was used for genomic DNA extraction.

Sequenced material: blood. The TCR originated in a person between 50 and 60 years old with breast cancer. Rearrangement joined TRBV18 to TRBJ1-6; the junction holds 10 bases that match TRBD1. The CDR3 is CASSPSGQGTYNSPLHF. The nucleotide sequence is TGTGCCAGCTCACCATCGGGACAGGGGACCTATAATTCACCCCTCCACTTT.